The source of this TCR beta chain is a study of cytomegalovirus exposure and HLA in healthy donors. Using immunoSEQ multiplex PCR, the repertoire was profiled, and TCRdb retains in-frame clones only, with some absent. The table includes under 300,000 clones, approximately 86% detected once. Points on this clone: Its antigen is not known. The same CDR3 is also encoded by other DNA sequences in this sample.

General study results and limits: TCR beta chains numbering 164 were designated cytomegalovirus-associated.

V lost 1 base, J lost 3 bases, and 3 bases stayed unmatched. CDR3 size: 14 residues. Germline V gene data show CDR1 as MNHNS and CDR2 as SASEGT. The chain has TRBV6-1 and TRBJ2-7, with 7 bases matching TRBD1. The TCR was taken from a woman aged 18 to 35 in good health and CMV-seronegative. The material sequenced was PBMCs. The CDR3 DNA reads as TGTGCCAGCAGTGAAGGGACAGGATTCTACGAGCAGTACTTC. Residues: CASSEGTGFYEQYF.